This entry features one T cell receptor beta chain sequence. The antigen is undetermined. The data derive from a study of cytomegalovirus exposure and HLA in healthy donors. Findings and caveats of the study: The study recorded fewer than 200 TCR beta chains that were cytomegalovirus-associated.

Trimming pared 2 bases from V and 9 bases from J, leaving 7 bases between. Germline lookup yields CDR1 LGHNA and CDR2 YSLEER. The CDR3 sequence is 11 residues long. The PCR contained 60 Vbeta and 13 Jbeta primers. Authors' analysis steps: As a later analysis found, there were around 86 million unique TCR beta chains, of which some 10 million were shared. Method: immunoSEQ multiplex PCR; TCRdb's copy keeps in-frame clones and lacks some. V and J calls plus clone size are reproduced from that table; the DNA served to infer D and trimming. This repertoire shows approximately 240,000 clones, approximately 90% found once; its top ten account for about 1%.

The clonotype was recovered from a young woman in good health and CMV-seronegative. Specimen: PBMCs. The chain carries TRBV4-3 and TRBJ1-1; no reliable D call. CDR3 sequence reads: CASSQQKKAFF. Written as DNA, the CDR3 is TGCGCCAGCAGCCAACAGAAAAAAGCTTTCTTT.